A selection of T cell receptor beta chains follows, all from one sample in a study of lymphopenia after photon versus proton radiotherapy. Measured with immunoSEQ multiplex PCR; TCRdb has only the in-frame clones, and not every one. The sample carries around 70,000 clones, under 95% recorded once. This specimen was peripheral blood, taken from a patient treated with photon-based radiotherapy. The receptor source for this set is a middle-aged woman with cholangiocarcinoma. Each CDR3 is given without its conserved first and last residue. Each record gives: J gene, V gene, CDR3 protein.

j_gene: TRBJ1-2; v_gene: TRBV28; CDR3aa: ASSETGVANYGYT
j_gene: TRBJ1-1; v_gene: TRBV7-8; CDR3aa: ASSFSPNTEAF
j_gene: TRBJ1-1; v_gene: TRBV5-3; CDR3aa: ARRGQGWYTEAF
j_gene: TRBJ2-1; v_gene: TRBV13; CDR3aa: ASSDAGLGGNEQF
j_gene: TRBJ2-2; v_gene: TRBV30; CDR3aa: AWARGTSGGELF
j_gene: TRBJ2-3; v_gene: TRBV6-5; CDR3aa: ASKPSGTDTQY
j_gene: TRBJ2-7; v_gene: TRBV5-6; CDR3aa: ASSLDRLLTYEQY
j_gene: TRBJ1-3; v_gene: TRBV28; CDR3aa: VPLSGNTVH
j_gene: TRBJ1-2; v_gene: TRBV29-1; CDR3aa: SVDRGLGYT
j_gene: TRBJ2-3; v_gene: TRBV5-1; CDR3aa: ASSFGGGITDTQY
j_gene: TRBJ2-6; v_gene: TRBV4-1; CDR3aa: ASSQDPGLTSGISGANVLT
j_gene: TRBJ2-1; v_gene: TRBV9; CDR3aa: ASSVVERGVREQF
j_gene: TRBJ2-5; v_gene: TRBV13; CDR3aa: ASSLRATVQETQY
j_gene: TRBJ1-1; v_gene: TRBV6-1; CDR3aa: ASKTGPQNTEAF
j_gene: TRBJ2-7; v_gene: TRBV10-3; CDR3aa: AISDQTYEQY
j_gene: TRBJ2-7; v_gene: TRBV5-1; CDR3aa: ASSLRPPGDEQY
j_gene: TRBJ2-3; v_gene: TRBV9; CDR3aa: ASSVAADTQY
j_gene: TRBJ2-7; v_gene: TRBV11-3; CDR3aa: ASSLGRGSGEQY
j_gene: TRBJ2-5; v_gene: TRBV9; CDR3aa: ASSPTGTKGTQY
j_gene: TRBJ1-1; v_gene: TRBV13; CDR3aa: ASTHATGAVNTEAF
j_gene: TRBJ1-5; v_gene: TRBV2; CDR3aa: ASTPSAQNQPQH
j_gene: TRBJ1-4; v_gene: TRBV19; CDR3aa: ASSNRGHPVNEKLF
j_gene: TRBJ1-5; v_gene: TRBV4-2; CDR3aa: ASSQVPQPNQPQH
j_gene: TRBJ2-7; v_gene: TRBV28; CDR3aa: ASSLLGGRADEQY
j_gene: TRBJ2-7; v_gene: TRBV27; CDR3aa: ASSAGTGSYEQY
j_gene: TRBJ1-1; v_gene: TRBV27; CDR3aa: ASSNLRTEAF
j_gene: TRBJ2-2; v_gene: TRBV7-9; CDR3aa: ASSRGPQRFNTGELF
j_gene: TRBJ2-7; v_gene: TRBV28; CDR3aa: ASTLTGVDYEQY
j_gene: TRBJ2-5; v_gene: TRBV5-1; CDR3aa: ASQIAGGVQETQY
j_gene: TRBJ1-4; v_gene: TRBV5-5; CDR3aa: ASSLAAVEKLF
j_gene: TRBJ2-2; v_gene: TRBV7-2; CDR3aa: ASSLDGTTLTGELF
j_gene: TRBJ2-4; v_gene: TRBV30; CDR3aa: AWSRERLAKNIQY
j_gene: TRBJ2-1; v_gene: TRBV6-5; CDR3aa: ASSYSRTQTGNEQF
j_gene: TRBJ2-1; v_gene: TRBV7-2; CDR3aa: ASSPFYNEQF
j_gene: TRBJ2-2; v_gene: TRBV7-6; CDR3aa: ASSLQENTGELF
j_gene: TRBJ1-2; v_gene: TRBV27; CDR3aa: ASSTGQGTYGYT
j_gene: TRBJ2-7; v_gene: TRBV20-1; CDR3aa: SASIGYEQY
j_gene: TRBJ1-1; v_gene: TRBV7-9; CDR3aa: ASSLAVGSFVTEAF
j_gene: TRBJ1-2; v_gene: TRBV6-4; CDR3aa: ASSDSNVGFAGYT
j_gene: TRBJ1-2; v_gene: TRBV15; CDR3aa: ATSRDAGTGYT
j_gene: TRBJ2-7; v_gene: TRBV4-1; CDR3aa: ASSQDKARGKASYEQY
j_gene: TRBJ2-7; v_gene: TRBV29-1; CDR3aa: SVASGLVVNEQY
j_gene: TRBJ1-1; v_gene: TRBV27; CDR3aa: ASRIGGSNTEAF
j_gene: TRBJ1-1; v_gene: TRBV11-2; CDR3aa: ASSSTGGRDEAF
j_gene: TRBJ1-5; v_gene: TRBV11-3; CDR3aa: ASYTGPLSQPQH
j_gene: TRBJ2-7; v_gene: TRBV7-9; CDR3aa: ASSQDRVLLDEQY
j_gene: TRBJ2-1; v_gene: TRBV7-3; CDR3aa: ASSLSEQPNNYNEQF
j_gene: TRBJ1-2; v_gene: TRBV5-4; CDR3aa: ASSGQGGNGYT
j_gene: TRBJ1-2; v_gene: TRBV9; CDR3aa: ASSVGGEDYGYT
j_gene: TRBJ1-1; v_gene: TRBV7-3; CDR3aa: ASSGLLFTGGLEAF
j_gene: TRBJ1-1; v_gene: TRBV30; CDR3aa: AWSQLGGTEAF
j_gene: TRBJ2-3; v_gene: TRBV27; CDR3aa: ASSLWTSGGPDTQY
j_gene: TRBJ1-6; v_gene: TRBV7-6; CDR3aa: ASSLAGEGSSPLH
j_gene: TRBJ1-1; v_gene: TRBV11-2; CDR3aa: ASGSEMNTEAF
j_gene: TRBJ2-1; v_gene: TRBV9; CDR3aa: ASSVVGSGGQGEQF
j_gene: TRBJ2-3; v_gene: TRBV5-1; CDR3aa: ASNLVGAGVADTQY
j_gene: TRBJ1-1; v_gene: TRBV6-6; CDR3aa: ASSYFGAF
j_gene: TRBJ1-1; v_gene: TRBV23-1; CDR3aa: ASRRVGGDLNTEAF
j_gene: TRBJ1-1; v_gene: TRBV29-1; CDR3aa: SVVGQEENTEAF